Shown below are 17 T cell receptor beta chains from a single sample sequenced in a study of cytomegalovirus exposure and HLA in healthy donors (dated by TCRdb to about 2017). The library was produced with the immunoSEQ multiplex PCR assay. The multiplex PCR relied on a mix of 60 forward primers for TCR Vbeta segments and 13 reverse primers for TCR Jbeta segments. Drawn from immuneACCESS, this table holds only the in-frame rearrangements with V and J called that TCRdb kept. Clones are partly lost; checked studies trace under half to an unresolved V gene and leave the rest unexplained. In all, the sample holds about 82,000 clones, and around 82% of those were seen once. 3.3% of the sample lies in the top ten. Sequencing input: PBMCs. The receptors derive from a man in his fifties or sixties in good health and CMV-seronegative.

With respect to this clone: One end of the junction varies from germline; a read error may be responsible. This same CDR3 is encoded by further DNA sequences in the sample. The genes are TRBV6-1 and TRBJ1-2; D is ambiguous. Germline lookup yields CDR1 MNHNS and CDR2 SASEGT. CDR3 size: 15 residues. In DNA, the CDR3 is TGTGCCAGCAGCGAAGAGGCACAGAGCAACTATGGCTACACCTTC. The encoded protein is CASSEEAQSNYGYTF.

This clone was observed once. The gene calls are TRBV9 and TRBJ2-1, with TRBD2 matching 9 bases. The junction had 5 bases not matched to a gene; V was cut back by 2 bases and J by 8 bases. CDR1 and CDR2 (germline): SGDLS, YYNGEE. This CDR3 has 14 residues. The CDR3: CASSVRGGGDEQFF. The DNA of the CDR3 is TGTGCCAGCAGCGTTCGCGGGGGGGGAGATGAGCAGTTCTTC.

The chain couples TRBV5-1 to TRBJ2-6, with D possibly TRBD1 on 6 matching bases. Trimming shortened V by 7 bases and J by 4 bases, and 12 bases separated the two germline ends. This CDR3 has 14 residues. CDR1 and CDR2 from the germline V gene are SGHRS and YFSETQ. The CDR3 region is CASEQGKGANVLTF. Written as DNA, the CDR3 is TGCGCCAGCGAACAGGGAAAGGGGGCCAACGTCCTGACTTTC.

The CDR3 loop reads CASSQVLPLAGGYEQYF. In DNA form, the CDR3 reads TGCGCCAGCAGCCAAGTTCTTCCACTAGCGGGGGGATACGAGCAGTACTTC. This chain links TRBV4-3 with TRBJ2-7; 12 bases line up with TRBD2. Germline V gene sequence: CDR1 LGHNA, CDR2 YSLEER. The CDR3 contains 17 residues. Trimming removed 1 base from V and 4 bases from J; junction bases left unmatched: 8.

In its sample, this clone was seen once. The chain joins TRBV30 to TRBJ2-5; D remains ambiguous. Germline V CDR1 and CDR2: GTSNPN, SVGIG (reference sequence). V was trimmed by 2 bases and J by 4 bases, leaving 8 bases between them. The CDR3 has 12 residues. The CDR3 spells CAWSLRRETQYF. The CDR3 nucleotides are TGTGCCTGGAGTCTCAGAAGAGAGACCCAGTACTTC.

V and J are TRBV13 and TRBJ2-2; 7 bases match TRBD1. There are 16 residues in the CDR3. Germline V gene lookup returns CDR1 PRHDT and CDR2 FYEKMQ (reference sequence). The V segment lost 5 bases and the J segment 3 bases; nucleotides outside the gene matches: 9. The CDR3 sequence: CASSLPGTDYTGELFF. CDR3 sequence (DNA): TGTGCCAGCAGCCTACCCGGGACAGACTACACCGGGGAGCTGTTTTTT.

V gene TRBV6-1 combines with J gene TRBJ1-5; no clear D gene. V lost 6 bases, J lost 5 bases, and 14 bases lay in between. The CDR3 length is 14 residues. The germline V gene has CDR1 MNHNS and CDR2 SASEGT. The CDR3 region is CASSPTVPHQPQHF. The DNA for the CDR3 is TGTGCCAGCAGCCCGACTGTCCCTCATCAGCCCCAGCATTTT.

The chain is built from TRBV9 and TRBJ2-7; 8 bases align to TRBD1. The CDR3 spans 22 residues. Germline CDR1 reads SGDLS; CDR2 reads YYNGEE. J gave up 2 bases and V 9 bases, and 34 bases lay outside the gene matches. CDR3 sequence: CATESTRPLQGEIRFFPYEQYF. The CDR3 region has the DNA TGTGCCACCGAATCCACGAGACCCTTACAGGGGGAAATTCGGTTTTTCCCCTACGAGCAGTACTTC.

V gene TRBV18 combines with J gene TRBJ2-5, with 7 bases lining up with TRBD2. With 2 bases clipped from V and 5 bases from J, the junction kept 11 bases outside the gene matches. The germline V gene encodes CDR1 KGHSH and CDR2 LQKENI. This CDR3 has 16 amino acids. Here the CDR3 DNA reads TGTGCCAGCTCACCAAGGAGCGGGGCGGCTGGCGAGACCCAGTACTTC. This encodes CASSPRSGAAGETQYF.

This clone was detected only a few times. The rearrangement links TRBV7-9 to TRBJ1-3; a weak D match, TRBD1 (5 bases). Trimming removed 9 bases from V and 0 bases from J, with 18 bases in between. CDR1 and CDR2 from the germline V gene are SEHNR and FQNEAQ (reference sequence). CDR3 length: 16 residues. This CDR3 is CASLGEGKISGNTIYF. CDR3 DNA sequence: TGTGCCAGTCTGGGGGAGGGTAAGATCTCTGGAAACACCATATATTTT.

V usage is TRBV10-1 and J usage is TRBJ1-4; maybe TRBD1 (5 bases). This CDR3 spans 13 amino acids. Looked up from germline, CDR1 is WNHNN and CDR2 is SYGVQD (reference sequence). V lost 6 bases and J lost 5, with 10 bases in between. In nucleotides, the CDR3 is TGCGCCAGCAGAAAAAGGGGCAATGAAAAACTGTTTTTT. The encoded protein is CASRKRGNEKLFF.

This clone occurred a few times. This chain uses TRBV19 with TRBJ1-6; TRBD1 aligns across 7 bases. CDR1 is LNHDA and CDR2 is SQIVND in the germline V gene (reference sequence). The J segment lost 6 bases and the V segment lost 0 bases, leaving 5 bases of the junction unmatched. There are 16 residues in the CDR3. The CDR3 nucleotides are TGTGCCAGTAGTATAGATCGTCGACAGGGTAATTCACCCCTCCACTTT. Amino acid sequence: CASSIDRRQGNSPLHF.

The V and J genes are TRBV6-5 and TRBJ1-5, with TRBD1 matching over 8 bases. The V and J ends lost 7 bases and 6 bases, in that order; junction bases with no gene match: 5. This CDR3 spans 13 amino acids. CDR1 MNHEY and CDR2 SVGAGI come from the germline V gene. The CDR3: CASTGRGLQPQHF. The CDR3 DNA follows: TGTGCCAGCACTGGCAGGGGGCTTCAGCCCCAGCATTTT.

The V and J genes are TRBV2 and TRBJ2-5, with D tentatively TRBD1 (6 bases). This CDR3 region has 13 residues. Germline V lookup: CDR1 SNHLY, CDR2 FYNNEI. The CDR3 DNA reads TGTGCGGGGGCGAGGGGGTACCAAGAGACCCAGTACTTC. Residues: CAGARGYQETQYF. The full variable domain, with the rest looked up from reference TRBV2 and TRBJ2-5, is EPEVTQTPSHQVTQMGQEVILRCVPISNHLYFYWYRQILGQKVEFLVSFYNNEISEKSEIFDDQFSVERPDGSNFTLKIRSTKLEDSAMYFCAGARGYQETQYFGPGTRLLVL.

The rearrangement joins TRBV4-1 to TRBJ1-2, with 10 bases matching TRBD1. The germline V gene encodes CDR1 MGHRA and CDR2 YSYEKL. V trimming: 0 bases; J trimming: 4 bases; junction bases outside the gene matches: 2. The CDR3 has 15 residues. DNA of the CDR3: TGCGCCAGCAGCCAAGAAGGGACAGGGGTCTATGGCTACACCTTC. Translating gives CASSQEGTGVYGYTF.

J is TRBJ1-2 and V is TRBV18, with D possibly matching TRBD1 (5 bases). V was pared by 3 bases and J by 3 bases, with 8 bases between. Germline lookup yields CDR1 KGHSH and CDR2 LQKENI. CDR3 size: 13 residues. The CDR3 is CASSPGRDYGYTF. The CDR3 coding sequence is TGTGCCAGCTCACCGGGCAGGGACTATGGCTACACCTTC.

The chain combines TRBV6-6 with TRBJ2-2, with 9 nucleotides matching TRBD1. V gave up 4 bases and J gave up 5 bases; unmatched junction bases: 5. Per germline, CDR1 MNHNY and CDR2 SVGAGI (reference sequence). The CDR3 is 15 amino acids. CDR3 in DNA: TGTGCCAGCAGTTCCTCCGGGACAGGGACCGGGGAGCTGTTTTTT. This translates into CASSSSGTGTGELFF.